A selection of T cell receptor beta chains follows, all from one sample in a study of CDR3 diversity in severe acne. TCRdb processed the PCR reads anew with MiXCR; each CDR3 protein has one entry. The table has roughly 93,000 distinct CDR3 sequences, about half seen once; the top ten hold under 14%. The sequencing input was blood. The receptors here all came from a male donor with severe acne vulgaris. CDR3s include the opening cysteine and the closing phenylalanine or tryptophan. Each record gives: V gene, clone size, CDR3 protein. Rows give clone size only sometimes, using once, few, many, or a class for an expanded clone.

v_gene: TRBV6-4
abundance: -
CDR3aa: CASSDGEGSTEAFF

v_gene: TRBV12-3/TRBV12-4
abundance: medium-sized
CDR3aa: CASGDSDNQPQHF

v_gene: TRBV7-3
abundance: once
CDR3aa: CASSLGPQPQHF

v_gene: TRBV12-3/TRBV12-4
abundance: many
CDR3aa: CASSLSAISRDYAYEQYF

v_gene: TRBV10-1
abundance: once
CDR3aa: CASSKGANYGYTF

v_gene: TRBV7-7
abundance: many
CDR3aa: CASSLGTGYTDTQYF

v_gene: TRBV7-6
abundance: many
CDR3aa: CASSLNYNEQFF

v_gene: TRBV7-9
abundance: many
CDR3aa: CASSLRLEEQYF

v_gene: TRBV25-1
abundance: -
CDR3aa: CASSAGGMAFYEQYF

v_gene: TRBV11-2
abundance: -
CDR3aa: CGGGQLNTEAFF

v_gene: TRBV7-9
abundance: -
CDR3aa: CASSFYICSAEQGSTDTQYF

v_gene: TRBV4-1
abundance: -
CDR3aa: CASSQVPDTLAAYEQYF

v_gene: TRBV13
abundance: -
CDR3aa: CASSLGSPGEQYF

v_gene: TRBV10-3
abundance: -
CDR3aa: CASSYGTGVSETQYF

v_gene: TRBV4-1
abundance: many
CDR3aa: CASSQDLEPEAFF

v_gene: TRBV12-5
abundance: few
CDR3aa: CASGPTSGRVETQYF

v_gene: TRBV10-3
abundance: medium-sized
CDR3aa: CAIRPGLATNEKLFF

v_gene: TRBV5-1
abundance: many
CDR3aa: CASRAETNSPLHF

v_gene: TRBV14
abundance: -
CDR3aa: CASSQDLDDEQFF

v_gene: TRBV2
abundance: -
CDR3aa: CASSPRTGIHEKLFF

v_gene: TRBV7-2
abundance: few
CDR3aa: CATRAWGREETQYF

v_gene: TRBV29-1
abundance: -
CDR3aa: CSVVKGPYEQYF

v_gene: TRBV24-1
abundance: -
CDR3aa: CATSATGLAGVGNEQFF

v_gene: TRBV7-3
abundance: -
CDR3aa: CASSEVGTNTEAFF

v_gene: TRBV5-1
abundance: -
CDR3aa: CASSLISDLSYEQYF

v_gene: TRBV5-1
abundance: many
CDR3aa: CASSLEGRSNQPQHF

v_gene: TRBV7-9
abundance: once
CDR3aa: CASSHRDRGPYEQYF

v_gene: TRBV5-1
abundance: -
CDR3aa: CASSLLIEGSEAFF

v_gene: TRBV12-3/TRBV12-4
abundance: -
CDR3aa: CAGRRGTGRNEQYF

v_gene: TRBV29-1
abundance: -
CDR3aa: CSVEPGGTVQETQYF

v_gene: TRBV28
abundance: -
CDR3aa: CASSPEGGRSTQYF

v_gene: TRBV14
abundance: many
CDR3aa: CASSQALDNEQFF

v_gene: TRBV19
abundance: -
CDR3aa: CASTNSRGGTYSNQPQHF

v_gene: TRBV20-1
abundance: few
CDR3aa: CSARNSGLGGYTF

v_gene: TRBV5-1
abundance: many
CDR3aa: CASSLVGSASSSPLHF

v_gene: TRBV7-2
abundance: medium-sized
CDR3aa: CASSPSGSGNTIYF

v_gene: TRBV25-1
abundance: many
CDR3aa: CASSEWDEGRRSGYTF

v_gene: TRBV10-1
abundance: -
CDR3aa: CASSQERTVYEQYF

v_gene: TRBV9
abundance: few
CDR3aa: CASSGTDNEQYF

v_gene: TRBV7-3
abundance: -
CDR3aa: CASRLGHSLGEAQYF

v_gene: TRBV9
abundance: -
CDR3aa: CASSVGTGVGNTEAFF

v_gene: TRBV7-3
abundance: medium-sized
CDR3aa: CASSLTGGLTYEQYF